The 32 T cell receptor beta chains given below trace back to one sample, sequenced in a study of blood T cells in healthy people across ages. A J-beta primer mix and a sample-barcoded 5' primer were used in a second PCR of about 7 to 12 cycles. MiXCR, applied by TCRdb to the 5' RACE reads, yields one record per CDR3 protein. The data show about 1,800,000 distinct CDR3 sequences, roughly 27% seen once. Sequencing input: blood. All receptors come from a woman in her 30s in good health.

This rearrangement joins TRBV28 to TRBJ1-5; D perhaps matches TRBD1 (5 bases). The CDR3 is made up of 15 amino acids. Germline V gene sequence: CDR1 MDHEN, CDR2 SYDVKM. The V end lost 5 bases, the J end lost 7 bases, and 18 bases lay between the germline ends. The CDR3 nucleotides are TGTGCCAGCAGTCTCCCCGGCGGGGGTGGACAGCCCCAGCATTTT. The encoded protein is CASSLPGGGGQPQHF.

This sequence joins TRBV28 and TRBJ1-1, with D possibly matching TRBD1 (5 bases). Germline V gene sequence: CDR1 MDHEN, CDR2 SYDVKM. The CDR3 length is 16 residues. With 0 bases removed from V and 1 base from J, the gap between germline ends came to 12 bases. The CDR3 DNA sequence: TGTGCCAGCAGTTTATGGCAGGGCGGGGGGAACACTGAAGCTTTCTTT. Protein sequence: CASSLWQGGGNTEAFF.

This clonotype came up a few times. The gene calls are TRBV18 and TRBJ2-3, with 7 bases fitting TRBD1. The germline V gene has CDR1 KGHSH and CDR2 LQKENI. V gave up 0 bases and J gave up 2 bases; unmatched junction bases: 8. This CDR3 is 17 amino acids long. In DNA form, the CDR3 reads TGTGCCAGCTCACCACCTCCGGGACAGCAAAACACAGATACGCAGTATTTT. Protein product: CASSPPPGQQNTDTQYF. The full variable domain, with the rest looked up from reference TRBV18 and TRBJ2-3, is NAGVMQNPRHLVRRRGQEARLRCSPMKGHSHVYWYRQLPEEGLKFMVYLQKENIIDESGMPKERFSAEFPKEGPSILRIQQVVRGDSAAYFCASSPPPGQQNTDTQYFGPGTRLTVL.

The chain combines TRBV28 with TRBJ2-5, with TRBD2 matching over 9 bases. Losses at the gene ends were 5 bases for V and 5 bases for J; bases not matched to a gene: 12. Germline values: CDR1 MDHEN, CDR2 SYDVKM. The CDR3 extends over 16 amino acids. Written as DNA, the CDR3 is TGTGCCAGCAGTACCGTCCGGCGGGGGGGCACGGAGACCCAGTACTTC. Encoded protein: CASSTVRRGGTETQYF.

This clonotype was recorded many times. The chain couples TRBV12-3 or TRBV12-4 to TRBJ2-3, with D tentatively TRBD1 (5 bases). V gave up 7 bases and J gave up 4 bases, with 18 bases separating them. The CDR3 spans 15 residues. The CDR3 loop reads CASTLVWGTADTQYF. DNA of the CDR3: TGTGCCAGCACCCTCGTGTGGGGCACAGCAGATACGCAGTATTTT.

The sample holds many counts of this clonotype. V gene TRBV29-1 combines with J gene TRBJ2-5, with 8 bases aligning to TRBD1. The CDR3 consists of 16 residues. V was pared by 4 bases and J by 2 bases, with 12 bases of the junction left unmatched. CDR1 is SQVTM and CDR2 is ANQGSEA in the germline V gene. The CDR3 region is CSVALSGQEIQETQYF. The DNA of the CDR3 is TGCAGCGTTGCGCTGTCGGGACAGGAGATACAAGAGACCCAGTACTTC.

V usage is TRBV2 and J usage is TRBJ2-7, with TRBD1 matching 10 bases. The J call may be wrong; the DNA end is better matched by TRBJ2-5. The CDR3 consists of 14 residues. In germline, CDR1 is SNHLY, CDR2 FYNNEI. DNA of the CDR3: TGTGCCAGCAGGAAGGGACAGGGGCGAGAGACCCAGTACTTC. This gives the protein CASRKGQGRETQYF.

A word on this clonotype: The conserved phenylalanine or tryptophan normally closing the CDR3 is absent here, so this likely arose from a read error. The chain couples TRBV4-3 to TRBJ2-3, with TRBD2 matching over 11 bases. Germline CDR1 and CDR2: LGHNA and YSLEER. The V gene end was trimmed by 1 base and the J gene end by 5 bases; junction bases not matched to a gene: 5. The CDR3 spans 16 residues. CDR3 in amino acids: CASSQGLAGSRDTQYC. CDR3 bases: TGCGCCAGCAGCCAAGGACTAGCGGGGTCGAGAGATACGCAGTATTGT.

A single count supports this clonotype. This may come from a read error, since a much larger clone is one base off. The CDR3 DNA is TGCAGCGTTACGGCAGGGAGAATCGCCTACGAGCAGTACTTC. It yields the protein CSVTAGRIAYEQYF. The rearrangement uses TRBV29-1 and TRBJ2-7; either TRBD1 or TRBD2 may fit D (5 bases each). Per the germline V gene, CDR1 is SQVTM and CDR2 is ANQGSEA. Trimming took 5 bases from V and 2 from J, leaving 16 bases between them. The CDR3 spans 14 residues.

Comments on this clonotype: A much larger clone sits a single nucleotide away, making a read error possible. The chain couples TRBV15 to TRBJ1-1, with a possible D match to TRBD1 (6 bases). This CDR3 contains 13 residues. Germline V gene lookup returns CDR1 LNHNV and CDR2 YYDKDF (reference sequence). V lost 4 bases, J lost 1 base, and 7 bases lay in between. The CDR3 bases are TGTGCCACCAGCAAAGGGGGGAACACTGAAGCTTTCTTT. This gives the protein CATSKGGNTEAFF.

This clonotype has only a few counts. This rearrangement joins TRBV3-1 to TRBJ2-7; possible D gene TRBD2, 6 bases. This CDR3 has 14 amino acids. The germline V and J ends were trimmed by 0 bases and 5 bases, with 11 bases remaining between them. Germline CDR1 reads LGHDT; CDR2 reads YNNKEL (reference sequence). CDR3 sequence: CASSQEEGIDEQYF. The DNA of the CDR3 is TGTGCCAGCAGCCAAGAGGAGGGTATCGACGAGCAGTACTTC.

This clonotype was counted a few times. The chain joins TRBV27 to TRBJ2-2; 7 positions match TRBD1. After removal of 4 bases from V and 1 base from J, the junction contained 6 bases not matched to a gene. The CDR3 loop spans 16 amino acids. Germline V gene sequence: CDR1 MNHEY, CDR2 SMNVEV (reference sequence). The CDR3 nucleotides read TGTGCCAGCAGTTACAGACAGGGTCGGAACACCGGGGAGCTGTTTTTT. The encoded protein is CASSYRQGRNTGELFF.

This clonotype appeared a few times. V is TRBV5-1 and J is TRBJ2-1, with D possibly TRBD1 on 5 matching bases. V shed 4 bases and J shed 0 bases, with 11 bases lying between them. Germline V CDR1 and CDR2: SGHRS, YFSETQ. The CDR3 runs 15 residues. The CDR3 loop reads CASSQGLGSYNEQFF. In DNA, the CDR3 is TGCGCCAGCAGCCAGGGATTGGGCTCCTACAATGAGCAGTTCTTC.

The genes are TRBV6-1 and TRBJ2-7; TRBD2 might be the D (5 bases). The germline gives CDR1 MNHNS, CDR2 SASEGT. Trimming took 2 bases from V and 1 from J, leaving 12 bases between them. The CDR3 extends over 15 amino acids. DNA of the CDR3: TGTGCCAGCAGTGAACTCCTAGCTCTATCCTACGAGCAGTACTTC. As protein: CASSELLALSYEQYF.

This clonotype occurred a few times. The rearrangement joins TRBV7-2 to TRBJ2-5, with 9 nucleotides matching TRBD2. Per germline, CDR1 SGHTA and CDR2 FQGNSA. With 7 bases clipped from V and 5 bases from J, the junction kept 8 bases outside the gene matches. The CDR3 spans 14 residues. The CDR3 region is CASNLAGGGETQYF. The CDR3 coding sequence is TGTGCCAGCAACTTGGCGGGAGGGGGTGAGACCCAGTACTTC.

V usage is TRBV21-1 and J usage is TRBJ2-1; the listed D gene, TRBD2, was not tested against the DNA. TRBV21-1 is recorded as a pseudogene. This CDR3 is 13 amino acids long. The CDR3 sequence: CASSGGLAGVLFF. In nucleotides, the CDR3 is TGTGCCAGCAGCGGCGGGCTAGCGGGAGTACTGTTCTTC.

This sequence joins TRBV11-2 and TRBJ2-7, with TRBD2 matching over 7 bases. This CDR3 has 14 residues. J lost 7 bases, V lost 1 base, and 7 bases had no gene match. CDR1 and CDR2 (germline): SGHAT, FQNNGV. DNA for the CDR3: TGTGCCAGCAGCTTAGTTCCAGCGGGGTTAGAGCAGTACTTC. Its protein product is CASSLVPAGLEQYF.

This clonotype was found a few times. CDR3 amino acids: CASSGRLAGGAKNIQYF. CDR3 DNA: TGTGCCAGCAGCGGACGACTAGCGGGAGGAGCCAAAAACATTCAGTACTTC. V is TRBV7-2 and J is TRBJ2-4, with 13 bases lining up with TRBD2. This CDR3 is built from 17 residues. CDR1 SGHTA and CDR2 FQGNSA come from the germline V gene. V lost 5 bases, J lost 0 bases, and 4 bases stayed unmatched.

This rearrangement joins TRBV18 to TRBJ2-5; D gene unclear. CDR3 length equals 14 residues. CDR1 is KGHSH and CDR2 is LQKENI in the germline V gene. V gave up 3 bases and J gave up 6 bases, with 14 bases separating them. As DNA, the CDR3 is TGTGCCAGCTCACCGGTTGAGGACCGGCAGACCCAGTACTTC. Protein product: CASSPVEDRQTQYF.

This clonotype was picked up a small number of times. This chain's CDR3 is CSASPGLVSTDTQYF. CDR3 DNA: TGCAGTGCTAGTCCGGGACTCGTCAGCACAGATACGCAGTATTTT. J is TRBJ2-3 and V is TRBV20-1; D perhaps matches TRBD2 (6 bases). Germline V gene lookup returns CDR1 DFQATT and CDR2 SNEGSKA (reference sequence). Deletions cut 3 bases from V and 0 bases from J, with 13 bases between. This CDR3 spans 15 amino acids.

The chain has TRBV3-1 and TRBJ2-7, with 12 bases that match TRBD2. The J call may be incorrect, as the DNA end agrees better with TRBJ2-5. The CDR3 is made up of 16 amino acids. CDR1 LGHDT and CDR2 YNNKEL come from the germline V gene (reference sequence). CDR3 DNA: TGTGCCAGCAGCCCATCTAGCGGGGGGGCCTCGGAGACCCAGTACTTC. It specifies CASSPSSGGASETQYF.

The V call is TRBV6-6, the J call TRBJ2-5, with D possibly TRBD2 on 6 matching bases. Germline V gene data show CDR1 as MNHNY and CDR2 as SVGAGI (reference sequence). The CDR3 sequence is 15 residues long. Trimming left V 6 bases short and J 1 base short, with 15 bases between. Here the CDR3 DNA reads TGTGCCAGCAGCCTACCCTCTAGCGCCCAAGAGACCCAGTACTTC. The encoded protein is CASSLPSSAQETQYF.

This clonotype has more than one count but fewer than ten. This rearrangement joins TRBV7-9 to TRBJ1-6; D is unclear. The CDR3 length is 14 residues. Germline values: CDR1 SEHNR, CDR2 FQNEAQ (reference sequence). V was clipped by 4 bases and J by 12 bases, with 16 bases between them. The CDR3 DNA is TGTGCCAGCAGCTCTGACTCAACCATGGAACCCCTCCACTTT. Translating it yields CASSSDSTMEPLHF.

On this clonotype: Since no conserved phenylalanine or tryptophan closes the CDR3, a read error is the likely cause. The chain joins TRBV25-1 to TRBJ1-5, with no clear D. The germline V gene encodes CDR1 MGHDK and CDR2 SYGVNS. The CDR3 totals 13 residues. Trimming pared 3 bases from V and 2 bases from J, leaving 5 bases between. Here the CDR3 DNA reads TGTGCCAGCAGTGAGTGGGGCAATCAGCCCCAGCATTCT. Amino acids: CASSEWGNQPQHS.

This clonotype was recorded at least ten times. V gene TRBV20-1 combines with J gene TRBJ2-7; the match to TRBD2 covers 9 bases. Trimming cost V 2 bases and J 2 bases; bases outside gene matches: 22. Germline V CDR1 and CDR2: DFQATT, SNEGSKA (reference sequence). The length of the CDR3 is 20 residues. For the CDR3, the DNA is TGCAGTGCTAGACGAGACCTGACCACTCAAACATCTAGCGGGGCCTACGAGCAGTACTTC. It encodes CSARRDLTTQTSSGAYEQYF.

This clonotype was counted a few times. The chain is built from TRBV25-1 and TRBJ2-1; 7 nucleotides line up with TRBD1. The CDR3 extends over 13 amino acids. J was trimmed by 4 bases and V by 8 bases; bases with no gene match: 5. Germline V CDR1 and CDR2: MGHDK, SYGVNS. CDR3 nucleotides: TGTGCCAGCGGAGGACAGGTTTACAATGAGCAGTTCTTC. This encodes CASGGQVYNEQFF.

The rearrangement links TRBV5-1 to TRBJ2-2; possibly TRBD1 or TRBD2 for D (5 bases each). Deletions cut 1 base from V and 4 bases from J, with 17 bases between. The CDR3 runs 17 residues. CDR1 is SGHRS and CDR2 is YFSETQ in the germline V gene. In nucleotides, the CDR3 is TGCGCCAGCAGCTTGAGCTACGGGGCGGTCGGCACCGGGGAGCTGTTTTTT. It encodes CASSLSYGAVGTGELFF.

This clonotype was found a few times. This sequence joins TRBV5-1 and TRBJ1-1; tentatively, D is TRBD1 (6 bases). The V end lost 0 bases, the J end lost 4 bases, and 10 bases lay between the germline ends. CDR1 and CDR2 (germline): SGHRS, YFSETQ. The CDR3 sequence is 14 residues long. The DNA of the CDR3 is TGCGCCAGCAGCTTGGAGGTCAGGGGCACTGAAGCTTTCTTT. Encoded protein: CASSLEVRGTEAFF.

The CDR3 DNA reads TGTGCCAGCAGCTCCACATATTGGTCAGAAGACTATGGCTACACCTTC. Amino acid sequence: CASSSTYWSEDYGYTF. The chain uses TRBV7-9 and TRBJ1-2; D is undetermined. Germline V gene data show CDR1 as SEHNR and CDR2 as FQNEAQ (reference sequence). The CDR3 spans 16 residues. Between the trimmed V and J ends, which lost 4 bases and 3 bases, there was a span of 18 bases.

CDR3 DNA sequence: TGCGCCAGCAGCCTAATGAGCGGGGGGGTGGTTAATGAGCAGTTCTTC. This codes for CASSLMSGGVVNEQFF. This chain links TRBV5-1 with TRBJ2-1; TRBD2 agrees at 10 bases. V shed 4 bases, J shed 7 bases, and the junction held 11 bases outside the gene matches. Germline CDR1 is SGHRS and CDR2 is YFSETQ. This CDR3 region has 16 residues.

In its sample, this clonotype was seen many times. The chain is built from TRBV6-5 and TRBJ2-5; 7 bases map to TRBD1. Germline trimming cut 0 bases from V and 2 bases from J; bases unmatched to any gene: 3. CDR1 and CDR2 from the germline V gene are MNHEY and SVGAGI. CDR3 length equals 15 residues. This CDR3 is CASSYSATGQETQYF. The DNA for the CDR3 is TGTGCCAGCAGTTACTCGGCGACAGGGCAAGAGACCCAGTACTTC.

Ten or more counts support this clonotype. The gene calls are TRBV29-1 and TRBJ2-7; D tentatively reads TRBD1 or TRBD2 (5 bases each). Trimming took off 2 bases at V and 3 bases at J, with 14 bases between the two ends. The CDR3 spans 14 residues. Germline V gene data show CDR1 as SQVTM and CDR2 as ANQGSEA. CDR3 region: CSVESQGVNYEQYF. In nucleotides, the CDR3 is TGCAGCGTTGAAAGTCAGGGAGTCAACTACGAGCAGTACTTC.